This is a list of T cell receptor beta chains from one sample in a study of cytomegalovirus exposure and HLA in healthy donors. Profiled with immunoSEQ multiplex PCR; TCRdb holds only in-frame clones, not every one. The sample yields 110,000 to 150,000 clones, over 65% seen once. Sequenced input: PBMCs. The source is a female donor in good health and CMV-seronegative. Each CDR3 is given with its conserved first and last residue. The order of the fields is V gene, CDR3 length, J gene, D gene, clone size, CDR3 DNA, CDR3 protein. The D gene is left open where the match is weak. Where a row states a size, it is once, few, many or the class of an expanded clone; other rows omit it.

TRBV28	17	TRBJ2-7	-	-	TGTGCCAGCAGTTTCCCCGCCTCGTCTAACTGGGGAGGCGAGCAGTACTTC	CASSFPASSNWGGEQYF
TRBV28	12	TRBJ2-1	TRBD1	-	TGTGCCAGCCTAGGACAGGGGGTTGAGCAGTTCTTC	CASLGQGVEQFF
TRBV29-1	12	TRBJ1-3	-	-	TGCAGCGTTGCCAGGGGAGGAAACACCATATATTTT	CSVARGGNTIYF
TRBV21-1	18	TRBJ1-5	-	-	TGTGCCAGCAGTTTCCCCGGGACAGGGGGCTATAGCAATCAGCCCCAGCATTTT	CASSFPGTGGYSNQPQHF
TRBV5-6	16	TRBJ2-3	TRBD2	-	TGTGCCAGCTCCGGACTAGCGGGGGGTACCACAGATACGCAGTATTTT	CASSGLAGGTTDTQYF
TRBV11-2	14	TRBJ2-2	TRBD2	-	TGTGCCAGCAGCGTCCGACGGGGGGCCGGGGAGCTGTTTTTT	CASSVRRGAGELFF
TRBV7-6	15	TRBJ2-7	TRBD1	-	TGTGCCAGCAGCTTAATAACAGGGGACAGGGAGGAAGAGTACTTC	CASSLITGDREEEYF
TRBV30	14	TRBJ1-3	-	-	TGTGCCTGGAGTGTACTAGGGGGAGTAAACACCATATATTTT	CAWSVLGGVNTIYF
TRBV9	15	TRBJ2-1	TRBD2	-	TGTGCCAGCAGCGTAGAAGGCGGGGGGATCAATGAGCAGTTCTTC	CASSVEGGGINEQFF
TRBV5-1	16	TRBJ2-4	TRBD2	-	TGCGCCAGCAGCTCGCAAGCGGGAGGGGCCAAAAACATTCAGTACTTC	CASSSQAGGAKNIQYF
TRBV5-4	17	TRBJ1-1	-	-	TGTGCCAGCAGCTTGGAATTAGCGACGCGTCAAGACACTGAAGCTTTCTTT	CASSLELATRQDTEAFF
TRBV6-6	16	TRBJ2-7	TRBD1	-	TGTGCCAGCAGTTACCCGCCGCGCAGGGGGTCTTACGAGCAGTACTTC	CASSYPPRRGSYEQYF
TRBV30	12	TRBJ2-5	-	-	TGTGCCTGGAGTGCACAGCAAGAGACCCAGTACTTC	CAWSAQQETQYF
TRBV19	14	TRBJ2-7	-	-	TGTGCCAGTTCCAACCAGGGGATCTCCTACGAGCAGTACTTC	CASSNQGISYEQYF
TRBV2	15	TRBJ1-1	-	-	TGTGCCAGCAGTGAACAGGCAACCGTGAGCACTGAAGCTTTCTTT	CASSEQATVSTEAFF
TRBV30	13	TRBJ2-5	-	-	TGTGCCTGGAGTGTACGGCAGGGGGAGACCCAGTACTTC	CAWSVRQGETQYF
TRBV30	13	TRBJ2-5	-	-	TGTGCCTGGAGTGAAACAGGGAAGGAGACCCAGTACTTC	CAWSETGKETQYF
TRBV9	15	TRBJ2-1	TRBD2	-	TGTGCCAGCAGCAAACTAGCGGGAGGGCCAGGTGAGCAGTTCTTC	CASSKLAGGPGEQFF
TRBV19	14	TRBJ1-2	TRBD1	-	TGTGCCAGTAGTCCGTGGGACAGTCCTTCTGGCTACACCTTC	CASSPWDSPSGYTF
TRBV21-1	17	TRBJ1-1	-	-	TGTGCCAGCAGCAATAATTCTATTCGGGAGACACTCTTGAGAGCTTTCTTT	CASSNNSIRETLLRAFF
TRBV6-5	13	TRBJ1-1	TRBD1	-	TGTGCCAGCAGTAAACAGGGACAGGATGAAGCTTTCTTT	CASSKQGQDEAFF
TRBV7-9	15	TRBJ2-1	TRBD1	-	TGTGCCAGCAGCCACGACAGGGGGCGTCACAATGAGCAGTTCTTC	CASSHDRGRHNEQFF
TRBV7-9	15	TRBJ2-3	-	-	TGTGCCAGCAGCCCTGGCCTTGGCCCCACAGATACGCAGTATTTT	CASSPGLGPTDTQYF
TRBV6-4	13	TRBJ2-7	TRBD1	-	TGTGCCAGCAGTGAGACAGGGAGCAGCGAGCAGTACTTC	CASSETGSSEQYF
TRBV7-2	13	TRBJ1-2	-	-	TGTGCCAGCAGCAGTTCAACTCCCTATGGCTACACCTTC	CASSSSTPYGYTF
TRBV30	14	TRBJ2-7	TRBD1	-	TGTGCCTGGAGTGCCAAAACAGGGGGCTACGAGCAGTACTTC	CAWSAKTGGYEQYF
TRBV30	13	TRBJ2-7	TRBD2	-	TGTGCCTGGAGCGGCGGGAGGCCTGCCGAGCAGTACTTC	CAWSGGRPAEQYF
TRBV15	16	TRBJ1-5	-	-	TGTGCCACCAGCACCCGGGCAGGGCGAATCCCGCAGCCCCAGCATTTT	CATSTRAGRIPQPQHF
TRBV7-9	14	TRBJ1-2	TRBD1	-	TGTGCCAGCAGCTTAGGTACAGGGGGCAGTGGCTACACCTTC	CASSLGTGGSGYTF
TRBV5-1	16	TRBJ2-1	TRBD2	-	TGCGCCAGCAGCTTGGGGGGGGCTAGCGGGAGTAATGAGCAGTTCTTC	CASSLGGASGSNEQFF
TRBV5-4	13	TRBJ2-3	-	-	TGTGCCAGCAGTGGACAGCTCACAGATACGCAGTATTTT	CASSGQLTDTQYF
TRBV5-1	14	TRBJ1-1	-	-	TGCGCCAGCAGCTTGGCCATCATGAACACTGAAGCTTTCTTT	CASSLAIMNTEAFF
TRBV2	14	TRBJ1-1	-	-	TGTGCCAGCAGTGGAAAAACAGGGTCGCCTGAAGCTTTCTTT	CASSGKTGSPEAFF
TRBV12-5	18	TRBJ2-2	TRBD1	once	TGTGCTAGTGGTTTGGCCAGGGGGCGCCTAGGTTCGGCCGGGGAGCTGTTTTTT	CASGLARGRLGSAGELFF
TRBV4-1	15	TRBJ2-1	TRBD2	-	TGCGCCAGCAGCCTGGGACTAGCGGGGGCATTTGAGCAGTTCTTC	CASSLGLAGAFEQFF
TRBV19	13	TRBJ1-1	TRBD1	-	TGTGCCAGTAGTACCACAGGGGGTGGTGAAGCTTTCTTT	CASSTTGGGEAFF
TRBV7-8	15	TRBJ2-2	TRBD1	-	TGTGCCAGCAGACCGACAGGGGGGCACACCGGGGAGCTGTTTTTT	CASRPTGGHTGELFF
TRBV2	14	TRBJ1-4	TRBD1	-	TGTGCCGGAAGAAGGGACAGAAATAATGAAAAACTGTTTTTT	CAGRRDRNNEKLFF
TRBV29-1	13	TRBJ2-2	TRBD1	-	TGCAGCGTTGACAGGGGGTTGAACGGGGAGCTGTTTTTT	CSVDRGLNGELFF
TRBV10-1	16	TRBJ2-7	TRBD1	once	TGCGCCAGCAGGGGGTCTTCCGGGACAGAGATCTACGAGCAGTACTTC	CASRGSSGTEIYEQYF
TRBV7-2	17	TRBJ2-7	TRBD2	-	TGTGCCAGCAGCTTACCATCTCTGGCGGGGGGCTCCTACGAGCAGTACTTC	CASSLPSLAGGSYEQYF
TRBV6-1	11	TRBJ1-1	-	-	TGTGCCAGCAGTCCCGGGACTGAAGCTTTCTTT	CASSPGTEAFF
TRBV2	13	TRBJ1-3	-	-	TGTGCCAGCGCCGGTGCACAGGGAAACACCATATATTTT	CASAGAQGNTIYF
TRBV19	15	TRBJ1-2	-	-	TGTGCCAGTAGAGGGGATACAGGGTTCGCCTATGGCTACACCTTC	CASRGDTGFAYGYTF
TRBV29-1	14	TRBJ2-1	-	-	TGCAGCGTTGAGCCACGTAGCTCCTACAATGAGCAGTTCTTC	CSVEPRSSYNEQFF
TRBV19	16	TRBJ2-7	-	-	TGTGCCAGTAGTATAGGCCCCAGGGGCTACTCCTACGAGCAGTGCTTC	CASSIGPRGYSYEQCF
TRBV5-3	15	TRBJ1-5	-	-	TGTGCCAGAAGCGCCAACTTGACAGCTAATCAGCCCCAGCATTTT	CARSANLTANQPQHF
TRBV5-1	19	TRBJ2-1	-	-	TGCGCCAGCAGGTATTCCGTCCTGGCGGTCACGCGCTCCTACAATGAGCAGTTCTTC	CASRYSVLAVTRSYNEQFF
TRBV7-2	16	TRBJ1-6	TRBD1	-	TGTGCCAGCAGCTTATACAATCGGGACAGGAATTCACCCCTCCACTTT	CASSLYNRDRNSPLHF
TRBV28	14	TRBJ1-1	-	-	TGTGCCAGCAGTTTACCCCAGCGAGGGACTGAAGCTTTCTTT	CASSLPQRGTEAFF
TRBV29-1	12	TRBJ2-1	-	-	TGCAGCGTTGCAGCGGGTACGGGTGAGCAGTTCTTC	CSVAAGTGEQFF
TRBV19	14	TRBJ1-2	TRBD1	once	TGTGCCAGTAGTAACAGGGGATCCTACTATGGCTACACCTTC	CASSNRGSYYGYTF
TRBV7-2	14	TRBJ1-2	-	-	TGTGCCAGCAGCTCAATGACAGCTGCCTATGGCTACACCTTC	CASSSMTAAYGYTF